The 30 T cell receptor beta chains below were found in one sample sequenced in a study of T cell responses to AZD1222 COVID-19 vaccine. Assay: immunoSEQ multiplex PCR; the TCRdb copy retains only in-frame clones and omits some. This repertoire shows 180,000 or so clones, more than 85% found once; its top ten account for 1.5% to 2%. This specimen consisted of peripheral blood, obtained 28 days after the second AZD1222 dose. The receptors were gathered from an adult who received the AZD1222 COVID-19 vaccine.

This chain uses TRBV10-3 with TRBJ2-5, with TRBD2 matching over 10 bases. The CDR3 extends over 19 amino acids. Germline-derived CDR1 and CDR2 are ENHRY and SYGVKD. Trimming removed 4 bases from V and 1 base from J; junction bases left unmatched: 15. CDR3 DNA sequence: TGTGCCATCAGTGTTGGGTGGAGCGGGGGGGGATCCCTCCAAGAGACCCAGTACTTC. It translates to CAISVGWSGGGSLQETQYF.

This clone occurred a few times. This chain uses TRBV9 with TRBJ2-2, with D hard to call. Germline V gene data show CDR1 as SGDLS and CDR2 as YYNGEE. There are 14 residues in the CDR3. V was pared by 0 bases and J by 1 base, with 4 bases between. The DNA for the CDR3 is TGTGCCAGCAGCGTAGGACAGAACACCGGGGAGCTGTTTTTT. It encodes CASSVGQNTGELFF.

The rearrangement joins TRBV6-1 to TRBJ2-7; no clear D gene. Deletions cut 1 base from V and 8 bases from J, with 18 bases between. The CDR3 runs to 15 residues. Germline-derived CDR1 and CDR2 are MNHNS and SASEGT. The CDR3, as DNA: TGTGCCAGCAGTGAAGTCCACGACGGCCAGGATAAGCAGTACTTC. Translation gives CASSEVHDGQDKQYF.

This clone was detected only once. V is TRBV5-1 and J is TRBJ2-1; 8 positions match TRBD1. V lost 3 bases, J lost 4 bases, and 12 bases stayed unmatched. CDR3 length: 17 amino acids. The germline V gene has CDR1 SGHRS and CDR2 YFSETQ. The CDR3 loop reads CASSSGQEPGVYNEQFF. The CDR3 region has the DNA TGCGCCAGCAGCTCGGGACAGGAGCCGGGGGTATACAATGAGCAGTTCTTC.

V usage is TRBV3-1 (or the pseudogene TRBV3-2) and J usage is TRBJ2-7; 7 nucleotides match TRBD2. Germline trimming cut 0 bases from V and 3 bases from J; bases unmatched to any gene: 8. In germline, CDR1 is LGHDT, CDR2 YNNKEL (reference sequence). The CDR3 is 16 amino acids. The DNA for the CDR3 is TGTGCCAGCAGCCAAGACTTCGGGGGGAGCCGCTACGAGCAGTACTTC. Its protein is CASSQDFGGSRYEQYF.

This clone has just one count. The genes are TRBV6-6 and TRBJ2-1, with TRBD2 matching 7 bases. The V segment lost 0 bases and the J segment 9 bases; nucleotides outside the gene matches: 11. The CDR3 has 16 amino acids. The germline gives CDR1 MNHNY, CDR2 SVGAGI (reference sequence). CDR3 DNA sequence: TGTGCCAGCAGTTACTCCGGACTAGGGGTTATGGGTGAGCAGTTCTTC. Protein product: CASSYSGLGVMGEQFF.

The chain combines TRBV6-5 with TRBJ1-6; D remains ambiguous. Trimming stripped 0 bases from V and 11 bases from J, with 17 bases between. Germline V lookup: CDR1 MNHEY, CDR2 SVGAGI. This CDR3 has 16 amino acids. The CDR3 reads CASSYSPPGPSAPLHF. The CDR3 DNA follows: TGTGCCAGCAGTTACTCCCCTCCGGGCCCTTCGGCACCCCTCCACTTT.

CDR3 protein: CASSLRREKETQYF. CDR3 DNA: TGTGCCAGCAGTTTAAGGAGGGAGAAAGAGACCCAGTACTTC. The chain uses TRBV5-4 and TRBJ2-5; TRBD2 is a possible D gene (6 bases). Germline loops: CDR1 SGHNT, CDR2 YYREEE (reference sequence). V was shortened by 5 bases and J by 3 bases, with 14 bases between the two germline ends. CDR3 length: 14 residues.

The chain recombines TRBV6-5 with TRBJ2-5; TRBD1 aligns across 8 bases. The CDR3 is 15 residues long. Trimming removed 6 bases from V and 3 bases from J; junction bases left unmatched: 9. The germline CDR1 and CDR2 sequences are MNHEY and SVGAGI. The CDR3 nucleotides are TGTGCCAGCAGGATCACCGGGACAGGAAAAGAGACCCAGTACTTC. Translating gives CASRITGTGKETQYF.

V is TRBV6-5 and J is TRBJ1-5; D perhaps matches TRBD1 (6 bases). The CDR3 runs 15 residues. V was cut by 5 bases and J by 0 bases, with 11 bases left in between. In germline, CDR1 is MNHEY, CDR2 SVGAGI. Here the CDR3 reads CASSPGQNSNQPQHF. DNA of the CDR3: TGTGCCAGCAGTCCCGGACAGAATAGCAATCAGCCCCAGCATTTT.

The gene calls are TRBV10-2 and TRBJ1-3, with D uncertain. In germline, CDR1 is WSHSY, CDR2 SAAADI. V was cut by 3 bases and J by 2 bases, with 11 bases left in between. This CDR3 has 15 residues. The DNA of the CDR3 is TGCGCCAGCAGTGACCCAGCGGGAGCTGGAAACACCATATATTTT. It specifies CASSDPAGAGNTIYF.

Comments on this clone: Germline and junction disagree at one end, which may indicate a read error. CDR3 sequence reads: CAGSVVGASTDTQYF. In DNA form, the CDR3 reads TGTGCCGGCAGCGTAGTAGGGGCCAGCACAGATACGCAGTATTTT. The chain joins TRBV9 to TRBJ2-3; the D gene is possibly TRBD1 (5 bases). This CDR3 contains 15 residues. Germline V gene sequence: CDR1 SGDLS, CDR2 YYNGEE.

This chain joins TRBV19 and TRBJ2-2, with TRBD2 matching over 11 bases. CDR1 and CDR2 from the germline V gene are LNHDA and SQIVND (reference sequence). The ends lost 4 bases at V and 4 bases at J; junction bases unmatched: 8. This CDR3 is 17 amino acids long. The CDR3 nucleotides are TGTGCCAGTAGTAAAACCACTAGCGGGGGCTCCACCGGGGAGCTGTTTTTT. Protein: CASSKTTSGGSTGELFF.

This clone appeared a single time. CDR3 in amino acids: CASSILTGWGTEAFF. Here the CDR3 DNA reads TGTGCCAGCAGTATATTGACAGGTTGGGGCACTGAAGCTTTCTTT. The rearrangement joins TRBV2 to TRBJ1-1; D may be TRBD1 (6 bases). Germline V gene sequence: CDR1 SNHLY, CDR2 FYNNEI. Trimming stripped 5 bases from V and 4 bases from J, with 17 bases between. The CDR3 loop spans 15 amino acids.

The rearrangement uses TRBV19 and TRBJ2-7, with 9 positions matching TRBD1. The CDR3 loop spans 15 amino acids. CDR1 and CDR2 (germline): LNHDA, SQIVND (reference sequence). V was clipped by 4 bases and J by 0 bases; unmatched bases: 4. The DNA of the CDR3 is TGTGCCAGTAGTAGTGACAGGGGGGGCTCCTACGAGCAGTACTTC. It translates to CASSSDRGGSYEQYF.

The CDR3 reads CASQEWGTNYGYTF. The CDR3 nucleotides are TGTGCCAGCCAAGAGTGGGGGACCAACTATGGCTACACCTTC. The chain combines TRBV19 with TRBJ1-2; D may be TRBD1 (5 bases). CDR3 length: 14 amino acids. CDR1 and CDR2 (germline): LNHDA, SQIVND (reference sequence). Trimming removed 9 bases from V and 2 bases from J, with 16 bases in between.

This chain connects TRBV9 to TRBJ1-3; D is unclear. The CDR3 sequence is 16 residues long. Trimming removed 0 bases from V and 0 bases from J, with 10 bases in between. Germline lookup yields CDR1 SGDLS and CDR2 YYNGEE. Here the CDR3 DNA reads TGTGCCAGCAGCGTAGAGGTCAGCATCTCTGGAAACACCATATATTTT. Translating it yields CASSVEVSISGNTIYF.

V usage is TRBV11-2 and J usage is TRBJ2-1, with D maybe TRBD1 (5 bases). Trimming stripped 1 base from V and 4 bases from J, with 11 bases between. The CDR3 runs to 15 residues. The germline gives CDR1 SGHAT, CDR2 FQNNGV. The CDR3 here is CASSLGTTPYNEQFF. In DNA form, the CDR3 reads TGTGCCAGCAGCTTAGGGACAACCCCTTACAATGAGCAGTTCTTC.

V is TRBV18 and J is TRBJ2-4; the D is unclear. Trimming shortened V by 3 bases and J by 8 bases, and 17 bases separated the two germline ends. Germline V gene sequence: CDR1 KGHSH, CDR2 LQKENI. The CDR3 totals 15 residues. The CDR3 loop is CASSPSPTTNDIQYF. The CDR3 DNA is TGTGCCAGCTCACCCTCCCCCACAACAAACGACATTCAGTACTTC.

The chain is built from TRBV6-5 and TRBJ1-1; a weak D match, TRBD1 (5 bases). Germline V gives CDR1 MNHEY, CDR2 SVGAGI. Trimming removed 6 bases at V and 1 base at J, with 9 bases between. The CDR3 has 13 residues. The CDR3 spells CASSPTENTEAFF. The CDR3 DNA reads TGTGCCAGCAGCCCGACAGAGAACACTGAAGCTTTCTTT.

This chain connects TRBV18 to TRBJ2-2, with TRBD2 matching 9 bases. Germline values: CDR1 KGHSH, CDR2 LQKENI. The CDR3 extends over 16 amino acids. V trimming: 3 bases; J trimming: 4 bases; junction bases outside the gene matches: 6. CDR3 sequence: CASSPVSGSGTGELFF. The CDR3 DNA sequence: TGTGCCAGCTCACCTGTTAGCGGGAGTGGCACCGGGGAGCTGTTTTTT.

With regard to this clone: Germline is not matched at one junction end, which may reflect a read error. The chain uses TRBV5-4 and TRBJ2-7; D might be TRBD2 (6 bases). The CDR3 is 12 amino acids. In germline, CDR1 is SGHNT, CDR2 YYREEE (reference sequence). CDR3 residues: CASSLEGIKQYF. CDR3 in DNA: TGTGCCAGCAGTTTGGAGGGAATCAAGCAGTACTTC.

The chain links TRBV6-5 to TRBJ1-1; TRBD1 matches at 7 bases. The CDR3 runs to 13 residues. V dropped 4 bases and J dropped 7; count of bases not matched to a gene: 6. CDR1 and CDR2 (germline): MNHEY, SVGAGI. DNA for the CDR3: TGTGCCAGCAGTTCCCTAGACAGGGATGAAGCTTTCTTT. It specifies CASSSLDRDEAFF.

The chain recombines TRBV6-2 or TRBV6-3 with TRBJ1-1; D is unresolved. The CDR3 is 12 residues long. Between the trimmed V and J ends, which lost 0 bases and 9 bases, there was a span of 8 bases. Germline V gives CDR1 MNHEY, CDR2 SVGEGT. CDR3 residues: CASSYSPGQAFF. The CDR3 DNA reads as TGTGCCAGCAGTTACTCGCCCGGACAAGCTTTCTTT.

This chain uses TRBV18 with TRBJ1-2; a possible D gene is TRBD1 (6 bases). In germline, CDR1 is KGHSH, CDR2 LQKENI. The length of the CDR3 is 16 residues. V shed 5 bases and J shed 4 bases, with 20 bases lying between them. The CDR3 reads CASSTALRGAAYGYTF. CDR3 nucleotides: TGTGCCAGCTCAACGGCTTTGAGGGGGGCCGCCTATGGCTACACCTTC.

The count of this clone is one. The V call is TRBV25-1, the J call TRBJ1-5; D remains ambiguous. The CDR3 loop spans 17 amino acids. The germline V gene has CDR1 MGHDK and CDR2 SYGVNS. V was clipped by 2 bases and J by 0 bases, with 14 bases between them. This CDR3 is CASSENGPIYSNQPQHF. For the CDR3, the DNA is TGTGCCAGCAGTGAAAATGGACCGATTTATAGCAATCAGCCCCAGCATTTT.

This clone has a handful of counts. The rearrangement uses TRBV10-3 and TRBJ1-2; no definite D call. Germline lookup yields CDR1 ENHRY and CDR2 SYGVKD. V gave up 8 bases and J gave up 0 bases, with 16 bases separating them. The CDR3 extends over 15 amino acids. The chain's CDR3 is CAIGGQKGANYGYTF. In nucleotides, the CDR3 is TGTGCCATCGGCGGGCAGAAGGGCGCTAACTATGGCTACACCTTC.

This clone occurred once. The chain links TRBV4-2 to TRBJ1-4, with D possibly being TRBD1 (6 bases). Germline lookup yields CDR1 LGHNA and CDR2 YNFKEQ. The germline V and J ends were trimmed by 0 bases and 4 bases, with 15 bases remaining between them. There are 17 residues in the CDR3. The CDR3, as DNA: TGTGCCAGCAGCCAAGATAGGGCGACAGGAAATAATGAAAAACTGTTTTTT. This encodes CASSQDRATGNNEKLFF.

The rearrangement joins TRBV7-2 to TRBJ1-5; D possibly corresponds to TRBD1 (5 bases). Germline V CDR1 and CDR2: SGHTA, FQGNSA. The CDR3 runs to 14 residues. The V and J ends lost 4 bases and 6 bases respectively, with 13 bases between them. The CDR3 loop is CASSSEGLTQPQHF. The CDR3 DNA reads as TGTGCCAGCAGCTCGGAGGGGCTGACTCAGCCCCAGCATTTT.

The rearrangement joins TRBV29-1 to TRBJ1-1; no clear D. V lost 8 bases and J lost 4, with 20 bases in between. CDR3 length equals 14 residues. From germline, CDR1 is SQVTM and CDR2 ANQGSEA. Here the CDR3 reads CSCNGRSVGTEAFF. The CDR3 coding sequence is TGCAGCTGCAACGGGAGATCTGTGGGCACTGAAGCTTTCTTT.